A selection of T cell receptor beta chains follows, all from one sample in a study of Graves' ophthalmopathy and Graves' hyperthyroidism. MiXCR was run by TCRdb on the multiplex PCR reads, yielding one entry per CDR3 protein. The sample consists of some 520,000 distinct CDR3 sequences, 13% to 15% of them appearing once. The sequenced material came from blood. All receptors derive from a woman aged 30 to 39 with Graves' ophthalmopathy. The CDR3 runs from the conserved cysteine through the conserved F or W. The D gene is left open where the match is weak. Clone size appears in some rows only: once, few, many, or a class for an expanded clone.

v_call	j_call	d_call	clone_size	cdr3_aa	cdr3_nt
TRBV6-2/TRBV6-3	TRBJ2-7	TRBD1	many	CASRYGQGTYEQYF	TGTGCCAGCAGGTACGGACAGGGAACCTACGAGCAGTACTTC
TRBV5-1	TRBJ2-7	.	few	CASSLGGQASSYEQYF	TGCGCCAGCAGCTTGGGGGGCCAGGCCAGCTCCTACGAGCAGTACTTC
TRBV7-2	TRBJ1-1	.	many	CASSLDFAEAFF	TGTGCCAGCAGCTTAGACTTCGCTGAAGCTTTCTTT
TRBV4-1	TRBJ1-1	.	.	CASSQERGHWRTEAFF	TGCGCCAGCAGCCAAGAGCGGGGACACTGGAGAACTGAAGCTTTCTTT
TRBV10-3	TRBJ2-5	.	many	CAIRAQETQYF	TGTGCCATCAGGGCACAAGAGACCCAGTACTTC
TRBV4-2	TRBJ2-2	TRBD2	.	CASSHGTRYTGELLF	TGTGCCAGCAGCCATGGGACTAGGTATACCGGGGAGCTGTTGTTT
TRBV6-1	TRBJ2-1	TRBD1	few	CASRRQGGNEQFF	TGTGCCAGCAGGCGACAGGGGGGGAATGAGCAGTTCTTC
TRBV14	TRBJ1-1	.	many	CASSQDLTGTTEAFF	TGTGCCAGCAGCCAAGATCTAACAGGTACCACTGAAGCTTTCTTT
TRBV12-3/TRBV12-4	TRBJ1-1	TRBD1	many	CASSLATGGHAFF	TGTGCCAGCAGTTTAGCAACAGGGGGCCATGCTTTCTTT
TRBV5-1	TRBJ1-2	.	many	CASSLTTTANYGYTF	TGCGCCAGCAGCTTAACTACGACAGCTAACTATGGCTACACCTTC
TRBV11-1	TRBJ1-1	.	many	CASSLPGATEAFF	TGTGCCAGCAGCTTACCGGGGGCTACTGAAGCTTTCTTT
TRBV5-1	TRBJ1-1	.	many	CASRTGGNTEAFF	TGCGCCAGCAGGACAGGAGGGAACACTGAAGCTTTCTTT
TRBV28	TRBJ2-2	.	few	CASSFRDFTGELFF	TGTGCCAGCAGTTTCAGGGATTTCACCGGGGAGCTGTTTTTT
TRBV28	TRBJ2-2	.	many	CASSLRLGGTSQNTGELFF	TGTGCCAGCAGTTTGCGTCTCGGAGGGACAAGTCAGAACACCGGGGAGCTGTTTTTT
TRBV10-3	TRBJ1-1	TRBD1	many	CAISDGTGANTEAFF	TGTGCCATCAGTGATGGGACAGGGGCGAACACTGAAGCTTTCTTT
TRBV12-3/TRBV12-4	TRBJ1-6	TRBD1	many	CASSPTGSSPLHF	TGTGCCAGCAGTCCGACAGGGTCTTCACCCCTCCACTTT